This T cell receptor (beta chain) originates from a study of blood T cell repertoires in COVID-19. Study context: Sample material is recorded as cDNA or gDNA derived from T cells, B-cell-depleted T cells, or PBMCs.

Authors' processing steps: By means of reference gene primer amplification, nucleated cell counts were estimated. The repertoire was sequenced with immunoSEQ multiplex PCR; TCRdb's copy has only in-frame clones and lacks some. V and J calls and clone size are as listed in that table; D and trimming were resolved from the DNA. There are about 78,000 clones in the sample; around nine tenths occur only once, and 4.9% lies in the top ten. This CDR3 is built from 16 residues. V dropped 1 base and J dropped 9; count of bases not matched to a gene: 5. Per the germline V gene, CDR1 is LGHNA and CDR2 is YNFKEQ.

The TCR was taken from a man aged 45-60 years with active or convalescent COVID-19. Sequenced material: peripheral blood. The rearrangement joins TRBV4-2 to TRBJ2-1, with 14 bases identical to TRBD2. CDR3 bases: TGTGCCAGCAGCCAAGTTGTGACTAGCGGGGGGGGTGAGCAGTTCTTC. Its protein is CASSQVVTSGGGEQFF.